This is a list of T cell receptor beta chains from one sample in a study of Graves' ophthalmopathy and Graves' hyperthyroidism. TCRdb itself ran the multiplex PCR reads through MiXCR, one entry per CDR3 protein. This sample yields about 740,000 distinct CDR3 sequences, of which 40% are seen a single time; 44% belongs to the top ten. Material: peripheral blood. The receptors originated from an adult man with Graves' ophthalmopathy. CDR3s include the opening cysteine and the closing phenylalanine or tryptophan. A D gene is named only where the DNA matches it firmly. Part of the rows lack a size; the others show once, few, many or a class for expanded clones.

>.|TRBJ2-5|TRBV9|16|TRBD1
CASSATGFTFQETQYF
TGTGCCAGCAGCGCGACAGGGTTTACGTTCCAAGAGACCCAGTACTTC
>few|TRBJ2-5|TRBV5-4|16|TRBD1
CASSLGQGSGQETQYF
TGTGCCAGCAGCCTAGGACAGGGTAGTGGCCAAGAGACCCAGTACTTC
>few|TRBJ1-1|TRBV7-2|14|.
CASSAVSGLTEAFF
TGTGCCAGCAGTGCCGTGTCAGGGCTGACTGAAGCTTTCTTT
>.|TRBJ1-2|TRBV7-2|13|.
CASSLFPGVGYTF
TGTGCCAGCAGCTTATTCCCGGGGGTTGGCTACACCTTC
>.|TRBJ1-6|TRBV25-1|14|TRBD1
CASLTQGANSPLHF
TGTGCCAGCCTTACCCAGGGGGCGAATTCACCCCTCCACTTT
>.|TRBJ1-5|TRBV19|15|.
CASSASSEGNQPQHF
TGTGCCAGTAGTGCCTCGTCCGAGGGCAATCAGCCCCAGCATTTT
>.|TRBJ1-2|TRBV11-2|13|.
CASSRTENYDYTF
TGTGCCAGCAGCCGTACAGAGAACTATGACTACACCTTC
>few|TRBJ1-2|TRBV5-1|14|.
CASSLVQGSYGYTF
TGCGCCAGCAGCTTGGTTCAGGGAAGCTATGGCTACACCTTC
>few|TRBJ1-1|TRBV12-3/TRBV12-4|12|.
CASILGGGSAFF
TGTGCCAGCATCCTAGGGGGGGGGTCGGCTTTCTTT
>.|TRBJ1-4|TRBV15|14|.
CATTTGTGHEELFF
TGTGCCACCACCACGGGCACAGGGCACGAAGAACTGTTTTTT
>.|TRBJ1-5|TRBV5-6|15|.
CASSYGQRNNQPQHF
TGTGCCAGCAGCTACGGACAGAGGAACAATCAGCCCCAGCATTTT
>.|TRBJ2-7|TRBV7-2|17|TRBD2
CASSPGTSGRARAEQYF
TGTGCCAGCAGCCCCGGGACTAGCGGGAGGGCCCGTGCCGAGCAGTACTTC
>once|TRBJ2-7|TRBV19|14|.
CASSGGQGHYEQYF
TGTGCCAGTAGCGGGGGGCAGGGGCACTACGAGCAGTACTTC
>few|TRBJ1-2|TRBV5-4|15|.
CASSLAQDRSYGYTF
TGTGCCAGCAGCTTGGCCCAAGACAGGAGCTATGGCTACACCTTC
>.|TRBJ1-5|TRBV24-1|14|.
CATSSEGRYQPQHF
TGTGCCACCAGCTCTGAGGGAAGGTATCAGCCCCAGCATTTT
>.|TRBJ2-5|TRBV4-1|16|TRBD2
CASSTGLAGVQETQYF
TGCGCCAGCAGTACCGGACTAGCGGGGGTTCAAGAGACCCAGTACTTC
>many|TRBJ1-2|TRBV12-3/TRBV12-4|13|.
CASKWLGDDGYTF
TGTGCCAGCAAATGGTTAGGGGACGATGGCTACACCTTC
>few|TRBJ1-2|TRBV2|17|TRBD1
CASSQEDGGQGLYGYTF
TGTGCCAGCAGCCAAGAAGACGGGGGACAGGGACTCTATGGCTACACCTTC
>.|TRBJ2-7|TRBV7-3|14|.
CASSSGSTAYEQYF
TGTGCCAGCAGCTCGGGATCTACCGCCTACGAGCAGTACTTC
>.|TRBJ2-5|TRBV10-3|16|TRBD2
CASSYFLADWQETQYF
TGTGCCAGCAGTTACTTTCTAGCGGACTGGCAAGAGACCCAGTACTTC
>.|TRBJ1-2|TRBV19|13|.
CASSMYRNYGYTF
TGTGCCAGTAGTATGTACAGAAACTATGGCTACACCTTC
>.|TRBJ1-1|TRBV20-1|12|.
CSAPKGRTEAFF
TGCAGTGCCCCGAAGGGTCGGACTGAAGCTTTCTTT
>many|TRBJ2-7|TRBV20-1|14|.
CSATWRQYSYEQYF
TGCAGTGCAACTTGGCGCCAGTACTCCTACGAGCAGTACTTC
>.|TRBJ2-7|TRBV7-7|13|.
CAWRLTGIYEQYF
TGTGCCTGGAGATTGACAGGTATCTACGAGCAGTACTTC
>.|TRBJ1-6|TRBV25-1|15|TRBD1
CASSDSGTGQSPLHF
TGTGCCAGCAGTGACTCCGGGACAGGTCAATCACCCCTCCACTTT
>.|TRBJ1-2|TRBV25-1|14|.
CASNGGRDLDGYTF
TGTGCCAGCAATGGTGGCAGGGATCTAGATGGCTACACCTTC
>.|TRBJ2-5|TRBV20-1|15|TRBD1
CSAREGQGAEETQYF
TGCAGTGCTAGAGAAGGACAGGGGGCCGAAGAGACCCAGTACTTC
>many|TRBJ1-1|TRBV29-1|15|TRBD1
CSGWTGGVRNTEAFF
TGCAGCGGGTGGACAGGGGGTGTCAGGAACACTGAAGCTTTCTTT
>.|TRBJ2-2|TRBV7-9|16|TRBD2
CASSLAGGGNTGELFF
TGTGCCAGCAGTTTAGCGGGAGGGGGCAACACCGGGGAGCTGTTTTTT
>.|TRBJ2-6|TRBV7-9|15|.
CASSLRQNRAGTEAF
TGTGCCAGCAGCTTAAGACAGAATAGGGCTGGGACTGAAGCTTTC
>many|TRBJ1-6|TRBV15|20|.
CATSREIGPRGRMNHSPLHF
TGTGCCACCAGCAGAGAGATTGGCCCACGGGGCAGGATGAACCATTCACCCCTCCACTTT
>.|TRBJ1-2|TRBV29-1|13|.
CSLTGRLDYGYTF
TGCAGCTTGACAGGACGGTTGGACTATGGCTACACCTTC
>once|TRBJ2-1|TRBV10-3|15|.
CAIRFTQGVVNEQFF
TGTGCCATCAGATTTACACAGGGTGTCGTCAATGAGCAGTTCTTC
>.|TRBJ1-2|TRBV10-3|13|TRBD1
CASSIAGGDGYTF
TGTGCCAGCAGTATTGCAGGGGGGGATGGCTACACCTTC
>.|TRBJ2-5|TRBV7-9|16|TRBD2
CASSPRGGALEETQYF
TGTGCCAGCAGTCCCCGGGGGGGGGCGCTTGAAGAGACCCAGTACTTC